The source of this T cell receptor (beta chain) is a study of OX40 agonist ivuxolimab in advanced cancers. Study as a whole: Six ivuxolimab dose levels, 0.01 to 10 mg/kg, were given intravenously every 2 weeks. Subjects had a mean age of about 65 years, with a range of roughly 23 to 79; less than 90% were male.

TCRdb's copy holds only in-frame clones and misses some; the assay was immunoSEQ multiplex PCR. The profile covers 65,000 to 95,000 clones, with more than 75% appearing a single time and roughly 0.44% taken by the ten largest. A remark on this clone: Its antigen remains unknown.

The germline gives CDR1 MDHEN, CDR2 SYDVKM. The CDR3 spans 13 residues. Trimming shortened V by 6 bases and J by 0 bases, and 7 bases separated the two germline ends. Study-wide results and limits: On average, CD8+ T cells had more expanded clones than CD4+.

The sample consisted of CD4+ or CD8+ T cells sorted from blood, taken in a trial of the OX40 agonist ivuxolimab. The gene calls are TRBV28 and TRBJ2-3, with D unresolved. The sequence came from an adult with an advanced solid tumor such as melanoma, head and neck, liver or kidney cancer. The CDR3, as DNA: TGTGCCAGCAGGGCCCCTAGCACAGATACGCAGTATTTT. Protein: CASRAPSTDTQYF.